This T cell receptor beta chain derives from a study of response to subunit inactivated influenza vaccine. Findings and limits, study-wide: Each seasonal influenza vaccination, the authors suggested, recruits few new T cells.

Notes on this clonotype: Its antigen remains unknown.

TCRdb fed the RT-PCR reads into MiXCR, producing one record per CDR3 protein. The sample carries hundreds of thousands of distinct CDR3 sequences, 10% to 15% recorded once. V was shortened by 1 base and J by 8 bases, with 9 bases between the two germline ends. This CDR3 comprises 13 residues. The starting material was PBMCs from blood, obtained around seven weeks after vaccination. The source is a man aged 45-65 years who received an inactivated influenza vaccine. The chain links TRBV12-3 or TRBV12-4 to TRBJ2-1; D not resolved. CDR3 bases: TGTGCCAGCAGTTTAGGTGTTTCCGATGAGCAGTTCTTC. It yields the protein CASSLGVSDEQFF.